These 16 T cell receptor beta chains originate from one sample sequenced in a study of T cells in Graves' hyperthyroidism and ophthalmopathy. Amplification of TCR beta CDR3 regions was performed using RNA transcripts as template. A first-round RT-PCR of the TCR CDR3 used the HTBI primer set. TCRdb independently ran MiXCR on the multiplex PCR reads; one entry per CDR3 protein. The table has 330,000 or so distinct CDR3 sequences, around 20% seen once. The sample consisted of blood. The receptors derive from a man aged 50-59 years with Graves' ophthalmopathy.

The J gene is TRBJ2-1, the V gene TRBV6-1, with 16 bases matching TRBD2. The length of the CDR3 is 17 residues. After removal of 6 bases from V and 4 bases from J, the junction contained 6 bases not matched to a gene. The germline gives CDR1 MNHNS, CDR2 SASEGT. The CDR3 protein is CASRDLGLAGGYNEQFF. DNA of the CDR3: TGTGCCAGCAGAGACTTGGGACTAGCGGGAGGGTACAATGAGCAGTTCTTC.

V and J are TRBV6-1 and TRBJ1-1, with D possibly being TRBD1 (5 bases). V was pared by 6 bases and J by 5 bases, with 16 bases between. The CDR3 spans 14 residues. CDR1 and CDR2 from the germline V gene are MNHNS and SASEGT. CDR3 in DNA: TGTGCCAGCAGCCCTGGGGGGGTAGCGACTGAAGCTTTCTTT. This encodes CASSPGGVATEAFF.

The chain combines TRBV11-3 with TRBJ2-2; 9 positions agree with TRBD1. Germline lookup yields CDR1 SGHNT and CDR2 YENEEA. The ends lost 5 bases at V and 6 bases at J; junction bases unmatched: 7. The CDR3 consists of 15 residues. The CDR3 DNA is TGTGCCAGCAGCCCGCGGGACAGGGTCCCCGGGGAGCTGTTTTTT. Its protein is CASSPRDRVPGELFF. The complete variable domain, with remaining parts taken from reference TRBV11-3 and TRBJ2-2, reads EAGVVQSPRYKIIEKKQPVAFWCNPISGHNTLYWYLQNLGQGPELLIRYENEEAVDDSQLPKDRFSAERLKGVDSTLKIQPAELGDSAVYLCASSPRDRVPGELFFGEGSRLTVL.

The sample holds many counts of this clonotype. This chain connects TRBV5-6 to TRBJ1-1; possible D gene TRBD1, 5 bases. The germline gives CDR1 SGHDT, CDR2 YYEEEE. V shed 4 bases and J shed 4 bases, with 11 bases lying between them. This CDR3 has 13 residues. DNA of the CDR3: TGTGCCAGCAGCAGCTGGGGGGGCACTGAAGCTTTCTTT. This gives the protein CASSSWGGTEAFF.

This clonotype was recorded many times. The rearrangement uses TRBV24-1 and TRBJ2-1; 15 positions match TRBD2. V was pared by 3 bases and J by 7 bases, with 9 bases of the junction left unmatched. CDR1 and CDR2 from the germline V gene are KGHDR and SFDVKD. The CDR3 spans 18 residues. The CDR3 sequence: CATSDPGLAGGPRNEQFF. In DNA form, the CDR3 reads TGTGCCACCAGTGATCCTGGACTAGCGGGAGGGCCTCGAAATGAGCAGTTCTTC.

Of note for this clonotype: One junction end does not reproduce the germline sequence, and a read error may be involved. This rearrangement joins TRBV11-2 to TRBJ2-7; the D gene is possibly TRBD2 (5 bases). There are 9 residues in the CDR3. Germline-derived CDR1 and CDR2 are SGHAT and FQNNGV. The CDR3 DNA reads as TGTGCCAGCAGCTTAGAGCGGGACTTC. Amino acids: CASSLERDF.

This clonotype has just a few counts. This rearrangement joins TRBV24-1 to TRBJ2-1, with 11 bases identical to TRBD2. CDR1 and CDR2 from the germline V gene are KGHDR and SFDVKD. The CDR3 consists of 15 residues. J lost 5 bases, V lost 9 bases, and 8 bases had no gene match. The CDR3 DNA reads as TGTGCCACCCAAACCGGGACTAGCGGAAACAATGAGCAGTTCTTC. This translates into CATQTGTSGNNEQFF.

This clonotype has a handful of counts. The chain combines TRBV7-8 with TRBJ1-4; 8 nucleotides match TRBD1. The CDR3 is 15 residues long. V lost 4 bases to trimming and J lost 4 bases; unmatched junction nucleotides: 5. Germline V lookup: CDR1 SGHVS, CDR2 FQNEAQ. CDR3 nucleotides: TGTGCCAGCAGCTCCGGGACAGGACATAATGAAAAACTGTTTTTT. As protein: CASSSGTGHNEKLFF.

This clonotype was seen a handful of times. The chain joins TRBV19 to TRBJ2-7; 14 bases fit TRBD2. CDR3 size: 17 residues. V lost 3 bases, J lost 6 bases, and 10 bases stayed unmatched. Germline V gene data show CDR1 as LNHDA and CDR2 as SQIVND (reference sequence). CDR3 loop: CASSIASGTSGRGEQYF. The CDR3 nucleotides read TGTGCCAGTAGTATCGCCTCCGGGACTAGCGGGAGAGGCGAGCAGTACTTC. Combining the CDR3 with reference TRBV19 and TRBJ2-7 gives the whole variable domain DGGITQSPKYLFRKEGQNVTLSCEQNLNHDAMYWYRQDPGQGLRLIYYSQIVNDFQKGDIAEGYSVSREKKESFPLTVTSAQKNPTAFYLCASSIASGTSGRGEQYFGPGTRLTVT.

CDR3 coding DNA: TGCAGTAGAGAGGATCCTGCAACTAATGAAAAACTGTTTTTT. Translation gives CSREDPATNEKLFF. The chain uses TRBV20-1 and TRBJ1-4; no clear D gene. CDR3 length: 14 residues. The germline CDR1 and CDR2 sequences are DFQATT and SNEGSKA (reference sequence). Trimming took 8 bases from V and 0 from J, leaving 13 bases between them.

This clonotype was counted ten times or more. This chain connects TRBV2 to TRBJ1-5; 7 bases fit TRBD1. The CDR3 runs 15 residues. The V segment lost 6 bases and the J segment 4 bases; nucleotides outside the gene matches: 9. The germline V gene has CDR1 SNHLY and CDR2 FYNNEI. The CDR3 region is CASSPGVTGNQPQHF. The CDR3 DNA follows: TGTGCCAGCAGCCCGGGCGTGACAGGGAATCAGCCCCAGCATTTT.

To note about this clonotype: A much larger clonotype is one base distant, so this may be a read error. J is TRBJ1-4 and V is TRBV7-9, with 8 bases fitting TRBD1. The germline V gene has CDR1 SEHNR and CDR2 FQNEAQ (reference sequence). J gave up 0 bases and V 5 bases, and 8 bases lay outside the gene matches. The CDR3 has 17 amino acids. CDR3 in amino acids: CASSRGQGGSTNEKLFF. DNA for the CDR3: TGTGCCAGCAGCAGAGGACAGGGCGGTTCAACTAATGAAAAACTGTTTTTT.

Ten or more counts support this clonotype. The genes are TRBV5-1 and TRBJ2-1; 11 bases match TRBD2. The CDR3 covers 18 residues. With 3 bases clipped from V and 0 bases from J, the junction kept 8 bases outside the gene matches. The germline CDR1 and CDR2 sequences are SGHRS and YFSETQ. The DNA of the CDR3 is TGCGCCAGCAGCTCACGACCCCTAGCGGGAGGCTCCTACAATGAGCAGTTCTTC. It encodes CASSSRPLAGGSYNEQFF.

In its sample, this clonotype was seen a few times. The V gene is TRBV19, the J gene TRBJ2-5; 7 bases match TRBD2. CDR1 is LNHDA, CDR2 SQIVND, per germline (reference sequence). Trimming removed 4 bases from V and 4 bases from J; junction bases left unmatched: 12. There are 16 residues in the CDR3. The CDR3 sequence: CASSTEFAGVGETQYF. The CDR3, as DNA: TGTGCCAGTAGTACCGAATTTGCGGGAGTCGGAGAGACCCAGTACTTC.

This clonotype came up many times. V gene TRBV30 combines with J gene TRBJ1-2, with D hard to call. V was pared by 3 bases and J by 5 bases, with 10 bases between. The CDR3 has 12 amino acids. Germline values: CDR1 GTSNPN, CDR2 SVGIG (reference sequence). CDR3 protein: CAWRWVGYGYTF. The CDR3 DNA is TGTGCCTGGAGGTGGGTGGGGTATGGCTACACCTTC.

This clonotype has a count of ten or more. The gene calls are TRBV28 and TRBJ2-2; 12 positions agree with TRBD2. V trimming: 3 bases; J trimming: 5 bases; junction bases outside the gene matches: 4. CDR1 is MDHEN, CDR2 SYDVKM, per germline. The CDR3 has 16 residues. The CDR3 bases are TGTGCCAGCAGTTTGCGAACTAGCGGGAGGACCGGGGAGCTGTTTTTT. It is translated as CASSLRTSGRTGELFF.